The 27 T cell receptor beta chains reported below all come from one sample, sequenced in a study of brain T cells in children with intractable seizures. The data were produced by immunoSEQ multiplex PCR, yet TCRdb's version contains in-frame clones alone and is incomplete. The table has about 340,000 clones, over 90% seen once; the top ten hold 4.5% to 7%. Time point defined: blood from clinic visit 5 months post-surgery; TSC patient then seizure free. This material consisted of peripheral blood, taken 4 to 5 months after surgery. The receptors derive from a boy under two years old with tuberous sclerosis and intractable seizures.

The chain joins TRBV5-7 to TRBJ2-7, with D perhaps matching TRBD2 (6 bases). TRBV5-7 is recorded as an ORF, its role being uncertain. The V and J ends lost 2 bases and 2 bases respectively, with 14 bases between them. This CDR3 comprises 15 residues. The CDR3 sequence is CASSFGGSRPYEQYF. The CDR3 bases are TGTGCCAGCAGCTTTGGGGGGAGTAGGCCCTACGAGCAGTACTTC.

The chain's CDR3 is CASSVLPEAFF. For the CDR3, the DNA is TGTGCCAGCAGCGTCCTCCCTGAAGCTTTCTTT. V is TRBV9 and J is TRBJ1-1; D gene ambiguous. The CDR3 has 11 amino acids. CDR1 is SGDLS, CDR2 YYNGEE, per germline. Trimming left V 2 bases short and J 6 bases short, with 5 bases between.

With respect to this clone: Other DNA variants within this sample encode the same CDR3. The V gene is TRBV3-1 (or the pseudogene TRBV3-2), the J gene TRBJ2-2; D gene uncertain. CDR3 length equals 13 residues. Germline loops: CDR1 LGHDT, CDR2 YNNKEL (reference sequence). V dropped 2 bases and J dropped 2 bases, with 3 bases sitting between them. In DNA form, the CDR3 reads TGTGCCAGCAGCCAAAGTAACACCGGGGAGCTGTTTTTT. Protein product: CASSQSNTGELFF.

The V gene is TRBV7-9, the J gene TRBJ2-3; D not resolved. The germline gives CDR1 SEHNR, CDR2 FQNEAQ (reference sequence). V shed 5 bases and J shed 6 bases, with 9 bases lying between them. This CDR3 region has 12 residues. In DNA form, the CDR3 reads TGTGCCAGCAGCGTTTTATGGGATACGCAGTATTTT. The encoded protein is CASSVLWDTQYF.

V is TRBV6-5 and J is TRBJ1-5, with D unclear. CDR1 and CDR2 from the germline V gene are MNHEY and SVGAGI. Trimming pared 2 bases from V and 5 bases from J, leaving 10 bases between. The length of the CDR3 is 14 residues. CDR3: CASSYKGGYQPQHF. CDR3 DNA: TGTGCCAGCAGTTACAAGGGAGGATATCAGCCCCAGCATTTT.

The CDR3 DNA follows: TGTGCCTGGAGTGGGGGGACGGGAGGGACCGGGGAGCTGTTTTTT. This translates into CAWSGGTGGTGELFF. The rearrangement joins TRBV30 to TRBJ2-2, with TRBD2 matching over 8 bases. Germline trimming cut 1 base from V and 5 bases from J; bases unmatched to any gene: 6. Germline assignment: CDR1 GTSNPN and CDR2 SVGIG (reference sequence). The CDR3 totals 15 residues.

The genes are TRBV12-5 and TRBJ1-1, with D possibly being TRBD1 (5 bases). This CDR3 is 15 amino acids long. The V end lost 7 bases, the J end lost 3 bases, and 18 bases lay between the germline ends. CDR1 is LGHNT and CDR2 is FRNRAP in the germline V gene. Written as DNA, the CDR3 is TGTGCTAGTGCCGGAACCTCAGGGTGGGACACTGAAGCTTTCTTT. It specifies CASAGTSGWDTEAFF.

The J gene is TRBJ2-5, the V gene TRBV6-5; D possibly corresponds to TRBD1 (6 bases). Germline values: CDR1 MNHEY, CDR2 SVGAGI. This CDR3 is built from 13 residues. V gave up 6 bases and J gave up 5 bases, with 13 bases separating them. DNA of the CDR3: TGTGCCAGCAGGCTCAGGGGAACGGAGACCCAGTACTTC. Residues: CASRLRGTETQYF.

The V gene is TRBV12-3 or TRBV12-4, the J gene TRBJ1-1; D gene uncertain. The CDR3 has 12 amino acids. V lost 8 bases and J 4 bases, leaving 11 bases between the germline ends. CDR3 bases: TGTGCCAGCCGACGAGAGGGCACTGAAGCTTTCTTT. Translated, it gives CASRREGTEAFF.

The rearrangement joins TRBV2 to TRBJ1-1; a possible D gene is TRBD1 (6 bases). Trimming shortened V by 6 bases and J by 0 bases, and 11 bases separated the two germline ends. The CDR3 is made up of 14 amino acids. Germline V CDR1 and CDR2: SNHLY, FYNNEI. The CDR3, as DNA: TGTGCCAGCAGGGAACAGGGTATGAACACTGAAGCTTTCTTT. It translates to CASREQGMNTEAFF.

The V call is TRBV2, the J call TRBJ2-5; 10 bases agree with TRBD2. There are 16 residues in the CDR3. V shed 4 bases, J shed 5 bases, and the junction held 10 bases outside the gene matches. Germline CDR1 SNHLY, CDR2 FYNNEI. CDR3 residues: CASSAFERGGGETQYF. Here the CDR3 DNA reads TGTGCCAGCAGTGCATTTGAGCGGGGGGGAGGTGAGACCCAGTACTTC.

The V gene is TRBV7-9, the J gene TRBJ1-1; D remains unclear. Germline lookup yields CDR1 SEHNR and CDR2 FQNEAQ (reference sequence). CDR3 length: 13 residues. The V and J ends lost 5 bases and 8 bases respectively, with 15 bases between them. Written as DNA, the CDR3 is TGTGCCAGCAGCCCGCTCGTCGGGGTAGAAGCTTTCTTT. Its protein is CASSPLVGVEAFF.

This chain connects TRBV3-1 (or the pseudogene TRBV3-2) to TRBJ2-5, with D perhaps TRBD1 (5 bases). This CDR3 is built from 13 residues. V was shortened by 6 bases and J by 1 base, with 9 bases between the two germline ends. Germline CDR1 and CDR2: LGHDT and YNNKEL (reference sequence). The CDR3 nucleotides read TGTGCCAGCAGTTTAGGGGTCCAAGAGACCCAGTACTTC. It codes for CASSLGVQETQYF.

The J gene is TRBJ1-5, the V gene TRBV19; D perhaps matches TRBD1 (5 bases). The V end lost 5 bases, the J end lost 0 bases, and 14 bases lay between the germline ends. CDR3 length: 16 residues. Germline V gene data show CDR1 as LNHDA and CDR2 as SQIVND (reference sequence). In DNA, the CDR3 is TGTGCCAGTAGTCCTTGGGCAGGGAATAGCAATCAGCCCCAGCATTTT. As protein: CASSPWAGNSNQPQHF.

This clone was observed a single time. The chain links TRBV9 to TRBJ2-1; 11 bases agree with TRBD2. The V segment lost 3 bases and the J segment 5 bases; nucleotides outside the gene matches: 7. There are 16 residues in the CDR3. CDR1 is SGDLS, CDR2 YYNGEE, per germline. CDR3 coding DNA: TGTGCCAGCAGCGGGAATAGCGGGAGGGCACACAATGAGCAGTTCTTC. Amino acids: CASSGNSGRAHNEQFF.

The chain is built from TRBV27 and TRBJ2-1, with 7 bases lining up with TRBD2. Trimming took 3 bases from V and 6 from J; bases not matched to a gene: 8. CDR3 size: 15 residues. CDR1 is MNHEY, CDR2 SMNVEV, per germline (reference sequence). The CDR3 DNA reads as TGTGCCAGCAGTTTTCGGGACTATTTTAGCAATGAGCAGTTCTTC. It is translated as CASSFRDYFSNEQFF.

J is TRBJ1-2 and V is TRBV11-2, with D perhaps matching TRBD1 (5 bases). This CDR3 is built from 12 residues. The V gene's germline CDR1 is SGHAT and CDR2 FQNNGV. V lost 3 bases and J lost 8, with 10 bases in between. The CDR3 DNA follows: TGTGCCAGCAGCTTGGGGGGGAACGGCTACACCTTC. As protein: CASSLGGNGYTF. Complete variable domain (other parts from reference TRBV11-2 and TRBJ1-2): EAGVAQSPRYKIIEKRQSVAFWCNPISGHATLYWYQQILGQGPKLLIQFQNNGVVDDSQLPKDRFSAERLKGVDSTLKIQPAKLEDSAVYLCASSLGGNGYTFGSGTRLTVV.

This clone was seen only once. The V and J genes are TRBV9 and TRBJ1-6; D remains unclear. The CDR3 covers 16 residues. Trimming removed 4 bases from V and 4 bases from J, with 15 bases in between. Germline CDR1 is SGDLS and CDR2 is YYNGEE. In nucleotides, the CDR3 is TGTGCCAGCAGCCCCCGGACCGGCACGTATAATTCACCCCTCCACTTT. This translates into CASSPRTGTYNSPLHF.

Many counts were recorded for this clone. This rearrangement joins TRBV5-5 to TRBJ2-7; the match to TRBD2 covers 11 bases. This CDR3 comprises 18 residues. The V segment lost 4 bases and the J segment 4 bases; nucleotides outside the gene matches: 16. From germline, CDR1 is SGHKS and CDR2 YYEKEE (reference sequence). The CDR3 DNA reads TGTGCCAGCAGCACGGTACTAGCGGGAGTTACTGGATCGTACGAGCAGTACTTC. Amino acid sequence: CASSTVLAGVTGSYEQYF.

This rearrangement joins TRBV13 to TRBJ2-1, with a weak D call TRBD2 (6 bases). Looked up from germline, CDR1 is PRHDT and CDR2 is FYEKMQ (reference sequence). V lost 5 bases to trimming and J lost 7 bases, with 12 bases between them. The CDR3 is 13 amino acids. Here the CDR3 reads CASSPRLGNEQFF. The CDR3 region has the DNA TGTGCCAGCAGCCCACGACTAGGGAATGAGCAGTTCTTC.

This clone is a singleton in its sample. This rearrangement joins TRBV11-2 to TRBJ1-5; no clear D gene. The CDR3 totals 14 residues. Per germline, CDR1 SGHAT and CDR2 FQNNGV. The germline V and J ends were trimmed by 1 base and 5 bases, with 9 bases remaining between them. CDR3 in amino acids: CASSLGGGDQPQHF. The CDR3 DNA reads TGTGCCAGCAGCTTAGGGGGTGGAGATCAGCCCCAGCATTTT. The whole variable domain, filled in from reference TRBV11-2 and TRBJ1-5, reads EAGVAQSPRYKIIEKRQSVAFWCNPISGHATLYWYQQILGQGPKLLIQFQNNGVVDDSQLPKDRFSAERLKGVDSTLKIQPAKLEDSAVYLCASSLGGGDQPQHFGDGTRLSIL.

CDR3 protein: CAGGPSSYEQYF. The CDR3 DNA reads as TGTGCCGGAGGCCCGAGCTCCTACGAGCAGTACTTC. The rearrangement uses TRBV27 and TRBJ2-7; tentatively, D is TRBD2 (5 bases). With 11 bases removed from V and 0 bases from J, the gap between germline ends came to 11 bases. CDR1 and CDR2 from the germline V gene are MNHEY and SMNVEV (reference sequence). This CDR3 is built from 12 residues.

The rearrangement links TRBV5-5 to TRBJ2-3; unclear D gene. V lost 4 bases and J 0 bases, leaving 3 bases between the germline ends. The germline V gene has CDR1 SGHKS and CDR2 YYEKEE (reference sequence). The CDR3 consists of 12 residues. The CDR3 spells CASSPSTDTQYF. As DNA, the CDR3 is TGTGCCAGCAGCCCTAGCACAGATACGCAGTATTTT. Looking up the rest from reference TRBV5-5 and TRBJ2-3 gives the full variable domain: DAGVTQSPTHLIKTRGQQVTLRCSPISGHKSVSWYQQVLGQGPQFIFQYYEKEERGRGNFPDRFSARQFPNYSSELNVNALLLGDSALYLCASSPSTDTQYFGPGTRLTVL.

Only a few counts were recorded for this clone. V usage is TRBV6-5 and J usage is TRBJ1-3, with D perhaps TRBD1 (6 bases). Per germline, CDR1 MNHEY and CDR2 SVGAGI. The CDR3 length is 14 residues. Trimming pared 6 bases from V and 4 bases from J, leaving 13 bases between. This CDR3 is CASRDTGLGNTIYF. The CDR3 bases are TGTGCCAGCAGGGACACAGGGTTGGGAAACACCATATATTTT.

The rearrangement uses TRBV19 and TRBJ1-1; D is possibly TRBD1 (5 bases). The CDR3 sequence is 14 residues long. Trimming shortened V by 3 bases and J by 3 bases, and 11 bases separated the two germline ends. Germline lookup yields CDR1 LNHDA and CDR2 SQIVND (reference sequence). CDR3 coding DNA: TGTGCCAGTAGTATGGGGGGTGGCGACACTGAAGCTTTCTTT. It yields the protein CASSMGGGDTEAFF.

This sequence joins TRBV29-1 and TRBJ1-2, with 10 nucleotides matching TRBD1. The germline V gene encodes CDR1 SQVTM and CDR2 ANQGSEA. With 5 bases clipped from V and 4 bases from J, the junction kept 10 bases outside the gene matches. The CDR3 loop spans 15 amino acids. CDR3: CSVRPGTGETYGYTF. CDR3 nucleotides: TGCAGCGTTCGACCAGGGACAGGGGAAACCTATGGCTACACCTTC.

In DNA, the CDR3 is TGCGCCAGCAGCATTATCAGGGGCGAGCAGTACTTC. The encoded protein is CASSIIRGEQYF. The chain employs TRBV4-1 and TRBJ2-7; perhaps TRBD1 as D (6 bases). Germline V lookup: CDR1 MGHRA, CDR2 YSYEKL. V gave up 5 bases and J gave up 6 bases, with 11 bases separating them. The CDR3 is 12 residues long.